These 23 T cell receptor beta chains came from one sample sequenced in a study of blood T cells in healthy people across ages. Then a second PCR, running roughly 7 to 11 cycles, was carried out with a sample-barcoded 5' primer and a J-beta primer mix. One entry per CDR3 protein results from TCRdb running MiXCR on the 5' RACE reads. The top ten clones hold roughly 22% of a sample with 700,000 or so distinct CDR3 sequences, 22% of them seen once. The sample comprised blood. Every receptor here comes from a man between 65 and 85 years old in good health.

This chain joins TRBV28 and TRBJ2-1, with D maybe TRBD1 (5 bases). The length of the CDR3 is 15 residues. Germline V gene lookup returns CDR1 MDHEN and CDR2 SYDVKM. Trimming stripped 1 base from V and 2 bases from J, with 9 bases between. The CDR3 loop reads CASSLLGAAYNEQFF. Written as DNA, the CDR3 is TGTGCCAGCAGTTTATTAGGGGCCGCCTACAATGAGCAGTTCTTC.

The rearrangement joins TRBV7-9 to TRBJ2-4; D call uncertain. The length of the CDR3 is 16 residues. V shed 0 bases and J shed 4 bases, with 13 bases lying between them. Germline V gives CDR1 SEHNR, CDR2 FQNEAQ (reference sequence). CDR3 sequence: CASSLASDTTKNIQYF. In DNA form, the CDR3 reads TGTGCCAGCAGCTTAGCGTCCGACACCACTAAAAACATTCAGTACTTC.

This clonotype was counted between two and nine times. The chain recombines TRBV5-1 with TRBJ2-5, with D perhaps matching TRBD1 (5 bases). The DNA end favors TRBJ2-1, so the J call may be wrong. The length of the CDR3 is 15 residues. Germline loops: CDR1 SGHRS, CDR2 YFSETQ. CDR3: CASSLVGVEYNEQFF. Written as DNA, the CDR3 is TGCGCCAGCAGCTTGGTAGGGGTGGAATACAATGAGCAGTTCTTC.

There are a few counts of this clonotype. The CDR3 is CASSYGSGINTEAFF. The CDR3 DNA reads as TGTGCCAGCAGTTACGGCTCGGGTATCAACACTGAAGCTTTCTTT. This sequence joins TRBV6-5 and TRBJ1-1, with no clear D. V lost 2 bases, J lost 2 bases, and 12 bases lay in between. Looked up from germline, CDR1 is MNHEY and CDR2 is SVGAGI. CDR3 size: 15 residues.

There are a few counts of this clonotype. The V and J genes are TRBV6-6 and TRBJ2-5; no firm D call. The J call may be mistaken, given a closer DNA end match to TRBJ2-7. The CDR3 length is 16 residues. Germline CDR1 and CDR2: MNHNY and SVGAGI (reference sequence). The CDR3 sequence: CASSYSMSSSSYEQYF. In DNA, the CDR3 is TGTGCCAGCAGTTACTCAATGAGCAGTAGCTCCTACGAGCAGTACTTC.

This clonotype came up a few times. The rearrangement uses TRBV6-6 and TRBJ1-2, with D hard to call. CDR1 is MNHNY and CDR2 is SVGAGI in the germline V gene (reference sequence). This CDR3 spans 14 amino acids. V was pared by 0 bases and J by 8 bases, with 13 bases between. The CDR3 spells CASSYSPGSLGYTF. CDR3 DNA sequence: TGTGCCAGCAGTTACTCGCCAGGATCATTGGGCTACACCTTC.

The V call is TRBV11-2, the J call TRBJ2-5, with 10 bases identical to TRBD1. The end of the DNA fits TRBJ2-1 better, so the J call may be wrong. There are 15 residues in the CDR3. Germline loops: CDR1 SGHAT, CDR2 FQNNGV. The CDR3 loop reads CASSSTGGNTPTQFF. The CDR3, as DNA: TGTGCCAGCAGCTCGACAGGGGGCAATACCCCCACCCAGTTCTTC.

This chain uses TRBV28 with TRBJ1-2, with a weak D call TRBD1 (5 bases). This CDR3 is 13 amino acids long. V was shortened by 3 bases and J by 4 bases, with 9 bases between the two germline ends. The germline gives CDR1 MDHEN, CDR2 SYDVKM. In DNA, the CDR3 is TGTGCCAGCAGTTTTCCCGGGGGCTATGGCTACACCTTC. It specifies CASSFPGGYGYTF.

A few counts support this clonotype. The rearrangement links TRBV20-1 to TRBJ2-3; no clear D gene. Germline V CDR1 and CDR2: DFQATT, SNEGSKA (reference sequence). Trimming shortened V by 7 bases and J by 6 bases, and 17 bases separated the two germline ends. The CDR3 length is 13 residues. This chain's CDR3 is CSVGYHEADTQYF. CDR3 coding DNA: TGCAGTGTTGGGTATCACGAGGCGGATACGCAGTATTTT.

The rearrangement joins TRBV5-1 to TRBJ2-3; possible D gene TRBD1, 8 bases. This CDR3 contains 16 residues. Germline V gene lookup returns CDR1 SGHRS and CDR2 YFSETQ. The V gene lost 5 bases and the J gene lost 4 bases, with 20 bases spanning the gap. CDR3 sequence: CASRTFRQGRADTQYF. DNA for the CDR3: TGCGCCAGCAGGACCTTTAGACAGGGGAGGGCAGATACGCAGTATTTT.

The CDR3 region has the DNA TGTGCCAGCAGTTGGGACCTCTACGAGCAGTACGTC. Translation: CASSWDLYEQYV. The J gene is TRBJ2-5, the V gene TRBV7-9; D may match TRBD1 or TRBD2 (5 bases each). The closer fit of TRBJ2-7 to the DNA end suggests the J call may be wrong. The germline V gene encodes CDR1 SEHNR and CDR2 FQNEAQ (reference sequence). The CDR3 contains 12 residues.

This clonotype occurred a few times. This sequence joins TRBV7-9 and TRBJ2-3, with 13 positions matching TRBD2. The CDR3 runs to 15 residues. The germline V gene encodes CDR1 SEHNR and CDR2 FQNEAQ (reference sequence). CDR3 loop: CGWGLAGLSTDTQYF. The CDR3 bases are TGTGGCTGGGGACTAGCGGGATTGAGCACAGATACGCAGTATTTT.

A word on this clonotype: As the CDR3 is not closed by the conserved phenylalanine or tryptophan, this likely results from a read error. The chain employs TRBV13 and TRBJ1-6; D gene ambiguous. The CDR3 is made up of 12 amino acids. V dropped 2 bases and J dropped 11 bases, with 7 bases sitting between them. Germline CDR1 is PRHDT and CDR2 is FYEKMQ (reference sequence). The CDR3 sequence: CASSLQETPLHL. The CDR3 DNA reads TGTGCCAGCAGCTTACAGGAGACACCCCTCCACCTT.

The V gene is TRBV19, the J gene TRBJ1-2, with TRBD1 matching 9 bases. The germline V gene has CDR1 LNHDA and CDR2 SQIVND (reference sequence). The CDR3 is made up of 14 amino acids. V gave up 6 bases and J gave up 8 bases; unmatched junction bases: 10. Here the CDR3 DNA reads TGTGCCAGTAGGATCCGGGACAGGGCAATCGGCTACACCTTC. It translates to CASRIRDRAIGYTF.

V gene TRBV7-2 combines with J gene TRBJ1-2, with 8 bases that match TRBD1. The CDR3 sequence is 15 residues long. V dropped 2 bases and J dropped 3; count of bases not matched to a gene: 5. Germline V CDR1 and CDR2: SGHTA, FQGNSA. CDR3 sequence reads: CASSLITGGDYGYTF. The CDR3, as DNA: TGTGCCAGCAGCTTAATTACAGGGGGTGACTATGGCTACACCTTC.

The rearrangement joins TRBV7-3 to TRBJ2-3, with 9 nucleotides matching TRBD2. CDR1 is SGHTA, CDR2 FQGTGA, per germline. CDR3 length: 17 amino acids. The V gene end was trimmed by 5 bases and the J gene end by 3 bases; junction bases not matched to a gene: 12. In nucleotides, the CDR3 is TGTGCCAGCAGCCTGAATGGCGGGAGGGCCTTTACAGATACGCAGTATTTT. It specifies CASSLNGGRAFTDTQYF.

V usage is TRBV3-1 and J usage is TRBJ2-5; tentatively, D is TRBD2 (6 bases). Trimming pared 0 bases from V and 0 bases from J, leaving 8 bases between. Per the germline V gene, CDR1 is LGHDT and CDR2 is YNNKEL (reference sequence). The CDR3 runs 15 residues. CDR3 coding DNA: TGTGCCAGCAGCCAAGATCGGGACTACCAAGAGACCCAGTACTTC. This sequence encodes CASSQDRDYQETQYF.

This clonotype turned up a few times. V and J are TRBV3-1 and TRBJ2-5, with TRBD2 as a possible D gene (5 bases). The CDR3 totals 16 residues. CDR1 is LGHDT, CDR2 YNNKEL, per germline (reference sequence). V was pared by 0 bases and J by 4 bases, with 15 bases between. The CDR3 loop is CASSQDWARAGETQYF. The CDR3 DNA sequence: TGTGCCAGCAGCCAAGATTGGGCGCGGGCGGGAGAGACCCAGTACTTC.

This clonotype turned up a few times. This chain connects TRBV7-8 to TRBJ2-7; 9 nucleotides align to TRBD1. V lost 5 bases to trimming and J lost 4 bases; unmatched junction nucleotides: 12. The CDR3 has 16 amino acids. CDR1 is SGHVS and CDR2 is FQNEAQ in the germline V gene. The CDR3 nucleotides are TGTGCCAGCAGCCCCGGCGGACAGGGGTGGGGGTACGAGCAGTACTTC. Translating gives CASSPGGQGWGYEQYF. The entire variable domain, with the rest obtained from reference TRBV7-8 and TRBJ2-7, is as follows: GAGVSQSPRYKVAKRGQDVALRCDPISGHVSLFWYQQALGQGPEFLTYFQNEAQLDKSGLPSDRFFAERPEGSVSTLKIQRTQQEDSAVYLCASSPGGQGWGYEQYFGPGTRLTVT.

The DNA for the CDR3 is TGTGCCAGCAGCCCCAAACCAGGGGGGAACACCTATAGCAATGAGCAGTTCTTC. Protein product: CASSPKPGGNTYSNEQFF. The chain couples TRBV14 to TRBJ2-1, with D possibly being TRBD1 (7 bases). The germline V gene encodes CDR1 SGHDN and CDR2 FVKESK. Trimming took off 4 bases at V and 6 bases at J, with 25 bases between the two ends. This CDR3 region has 18 residues.

This chain joins TRBV6-5 and TRBJ2-1, with 11 bases fitting TRBD2. The V and J ends lost 5 bases and 10 bases, in that order; junction bases with no gene match: 13. The CDR3 consists of 16 residues. Germline V lookup: CDR1 MNHEY, CDR2 SVGAGI. The chain's CDR3 is CASSTSGTSGPREQFF. The CDR3 DNA sequence: TGTGCCAGCAGTACTTCCGGGACTAGCGGCCCGCGGGAGCAGTTCTTC.

This clonotype was seen repeatedly, ten times or more. The chain carries TRBV20-1 and TRBJ2-1; 8 bases are shared with TRBD1. CDR1 and CDR2 from the germline V gene are DFQATT and SNEGSKA (reference sequence). The CDR3 contains 18 residues. The V gene end was trimmed by 4 bases and the J gene end by 1 base; junction bases not matched to a gene: 15. The CDR3 here is CSANRNKQGVGSYNEQFF. Here the CDR3 DNA reads TGCAGTGCTAACCGCAACAAACAGGGGGTAGGATCCTACAATGAGCAGTTCTTC.

Only a few counts were recorded for this clonotype. V gene TRBV3-1 combines with J gene TRBJ2-1, with D possibly TRBD1 on 6 matching bases. With 3 bases removed from V and 8 bases from J, the gap between germline ends came to 14 bases. The CDR3 is made up of 14 amino acids. The V gene's germline CDR1 is LGHDT and CDR2 YNNKEL (reference sequence). This chain's CDR3 is CASSHLRRGYEQFF. CDR3 nucleotide sequence: TGTGCCAGCAGCCATCTCCGAAGGGGGTATGAGCAGTTCTTC.